The 7 T cell receptor beta chains presented below share a single source sample, sequenced in a study of T cells in Graves' hyperthyroidism and ophthalmopathy. What was amplified from RNA transcripts were TCR beta CDR3 regions. In the first-round RT-PCR of the TCR CDR3, the HTBI primer set was used. TCRdb recomputed calls from the multiplex PCR reads with MiXCR, one row per CDR3 protein. The table records approximately 870,000 distinct CDR3 sequences, roughly 37% of them present only once. Sequenced input: blood. These receptors all come from a man between 18 and 35 years old with Graves' hyperthyroidism.

This sequence joins TRBV6-5 and TRBJ1-2; TRBD1 matches 8 bases. Germline values: CDR1 MNHEY, CDR2 SVGAGI. The CDR3 consists of 16 residues. V was clipped by 4 bases and J by 8 bases; unmatched bases: 15. Here the CDR3 reads CASSLIRAGGTVGYTF. CDR3 nucleotides: TGTGCCAGCAGTTTGATTCGGGCAGGGGGCACAGTAGGCTACACCTTC.

The chain employs TRBV5-4 and TRBJ1-6; 12 bases line up with TRBD1. J lost 9 bases, V lost 4 bases, and 8 bases had no gene match. This CDR3 comprises 16 residues. Germline-derived CDR1 and CDR2 are SGHNT and YYREEE (reference sequence). The CDR3 sequence: CASSRWGQGAFSPLHF. The CDR3 bases are TGTGCCAGCAGCCGTTGGGGACAGGGGGCATTTTCACCCCTCCACTTT.

A few counts support this clonotype. The V and J genes are TRBV20-1 and TRBJ2-7; 8 nucleotides line up with TRBD2. This CDR3 region has 14 residues. CDR1 and CDR2 from the germline V gene are DFQATT and SNEGSKA (reference sequence). V lost 7 bases, J lost 3 bases, and 11 bases stayed unmatched. Written as DNA, the CDR3 is TGCAGTGTACCGGGGGGGAGGCATATCTACGAGCAGTACTTC. Its translation: CSVPGGRHIYEQYF.

As DNA, the CDR3 is TGTGCCAGCAGTAACCAGGGGGGATTCAACTATGGCTACACCTTC. It is translated as CASSNQGGFNYGYTF. The chain is built from TRBV12-3 or TRBV12-4 and TRBJ1-2; 7 nucleotides line up with TRBD1. V trimming: 5 bases; J trimming: 2 bases; junction bases outside the gene matches: 8. The CDR3 runs to 15 residues.

This clonotype was detected many times. V and J are TRBV20-1 and TRBJ2-7; the match to TRBD1 covers 9 bases. Germline CDR1 and CDR2: DFQATT and SNEGSKA (reference sequence). Trimming cost V 8 bases and J 3 bases; bases outside gene matches: 5. The CDR3 runs to 12 residues. Here the CDR3 DNA reads TGCAGTTACCGGGACAGGGTCTACGAGCAGTACTTC. It yields the protein CSYRDRVYEQYF.

This clonotype was seen many times. The gene calls are TRBV9 and TRBJ1-2; TRBD1 is a possible D gene (6 bases). Germline V gene data show CDR1 as SGDLS and CDR2 as YYNGEE. Trimming left V 2 bases short and J 3 bases short, with 11 bases between. This CDR3 region has 14 residues. CDR3: CASSVPGGDYGYTF. In DNA form, the CDR3 reads TGTGCCAGCAGCGTCCCCGGGGGCGACTATGGCTACACCTTC.

This chain uses TRBV7-2 with TRBJ2-2; D might be TRBD1 or TRBD2, each matching 5 bases. The CDR3 spans 15 residues. The ends were cut back, 5 bases at V and 4 bases at J, with 14 bases in the middle. Germline values: CDR1 SGHTA, CDR2 FQGNSA. The DNA of the CDR3 is TGTGCCAGCAGCCCAAACGGTGGGGGCACCGGGGAGCTGTTTTTT. It specifies CASSPNGGGTGELFF.